This is a list of T cell receptor beta chains from one sample in a study of cytomegalovirus exposure and HLA in healthy donors. Produced via immunoSEQ multiplex PCR; TCRdb's table is partial and in-frame only. The sample shows under 100,000 clones, 62% of them seen only once. The sequencing sample was made of PBMCs. Receptors were obtained from a woman aged 25 to 39 in good health and CMV-seropositive. CDR3s include the opening cysteine and the closing phenylalanine or tryptophan. A D gene is named only where the DNA matches it firmly. Where a row states a size, it is once, few, many or the class of an expanded clone; other rows omit it.

J	size	V	D	CDR3	DNA
TRBJ1-5	-	TRBV28	-	CASTSFGLGQNQPQHF	TGTGCCAGCACCAGCTTCGGCCTGGGGCAAAATCAGCCCCAGCATTTT
TRBJ2-3	few	TRBV7-6	-	CASSLSSGRDTQYF	TGTGCCAGCAGCTTAAGTTCAGGGCGCGATACGCAGTATTTT
TRBJ1-1	few	TRBV28	-	CASSPNRVVRTEAFF	TGTGCCAGCAGCCCGAACAGGGTAGTGAGGACTGAAGCTTTCTTT
TRBJ2-7	once	TRBV7-3	TRBD1	CASSLEGYRGEQYF	TGTGCCAGCAGCTTGGAAGGATACAGGGGTGAGCAGTACTTC
TRBJ1-5	few	TRBV5-1	-	CASKPGDTNQPQHF	TGCGCCAGCAAGCCAGGGGATACGAATCAGCCCCAGCATTTT
TRBJ1-2	-	TRBV2	-	CASRMTKIYTF	TGTGCCAGCAGGATGACAAAAATTTACACCTTC
TRBJ2-7	-	TRBV18	-	CASSPLSNSYEQYF	TGTGCCAGCTCGCCACTGAGTAACTCCTACGAGCAGTACTTC
TRBJ2-7	-	TRBV25-1	TRBD2	CASSEVREGEQYF	TGTGCCAGCAGTGAGGTTAGGGAGGGGGAGCAGTACTTC
TRBJ2-3	few	TRBV18	TRBD1	CASSLIRDRAGDTQYF	TGTGCCAGCTCCCTAATTAGGGACAGGGCGGGAGATACGCAGTATTTT
TRBJ2-7	once	TRBV14	-	CASSRLGTYYEQYF	TGTGCCAGCAGCCGGCTTGGGACTTACTACGAGCAGTACTTC
TRBJ2-1	-	TRBV15	-	CATNDWNSNEQFF	TGTGCCACCAATGACTGGAATTCCAATGAGCAGTTCTTC
TRBJ2-7	-	TRBV12-5	-	CASGLVRGEQYF	TGTGCTAGTGGTTTGGTACGGGGCGAGCAGTACTTC
TRBJ1-5	many	TRBV21-1	-	CASSKAPQGVNQPQHF	TGTGCCAGCAGCAAAGCTCCGCAGGGTGTTAATCAGCCCCAGCATTTT
TRBJ1-4	-	TRBV7-9	TRBD1	CASSPQGTSNEKLFF	TGTGCCAGCAGCCCACAGGGGACCTCTAATGAAAAACTGTTTTTT
TRBJ2-3	-	TRBV18	-	CASSPLNTDTQYF	TGTGCCAGCTCACCATTAAACACAGATACGCAGTATTTT
TRBJ1-1	-	TRBV29-1	-	CSPQRDLNTEAFF	TGCAGCCCTCAGAGGGATTTGAACACTGAAGCTTTCTTT
TRBJ1-1	-	TRBV7-2	-	CASSREGGGEAFF	TGTGCCAGCAGCAGGGAGGGGGGCGGAGAGGCTTTCTTT
TRBJ2-3	-	TRBV7-2	TRBD2	CASSPGLAGGDTQYF	TGTGCCAGCAGCCCCGGACTAGCGGGGGGAGATACGCAGTATTTT
TRBJ2-3	few	TRBV19	-	CASSTTSTDTQYF	TGTGCCAGTAGTACGACTAGCACAGATACGCAGTATTTT
TRBJ1-2	few	TRBV7-9	-	CASSQGHNYGYTF	TGTGCCAGCAGCCAGGGACACAACTATGGCTACACCTTC
TRBJ2-7	-	TRBV9	TRBD1	CASSAQGAYEQYF	TGTGCCAGCAGCGCTCAGGGGGCCTACGAGCAGTACTTC
TRBJ1-2	few	TRBV18	-	CASSPAGVEGYTF	TGTGCCAGCTCACCGGCCGGGGTCGAGGGCTACACCTTC
TRBJ1-1	once	TRBV5-4	-	CASSHMNTEAFF	TGTGCCAGCAGCCACATGAACACTGAAGCTTTCTTT
TRBJ2-5	-	TRBV7-2	TRBD2	CASSLGTSGPQETQYF	TGTGCCAGCAGCTTAGGGACTAGCGGGCCTCAAGAGACCCAGTACTTC
TRBJ1-2	-	TRBV5-6	TRBD1	CASSRGQGIVNYGYTF	TGTGCCAGCAGCCGGGGACAGGGCATTGTGAACTATGGCTACACCTTC
TRBJ1-5	-	TRBV23-1	-	CASSQIRGGSNQPQHF	TGCGCCAGCAGTCAAATTCGGGGGGGTAGCAATCAGCCCCAGCATTTT
TRBJ1-1	-	TRBV9	-	CASSVGFQSEAFF	TGTGCCAGCAGCGTAGGGTTCCAGTCTGAAGCTTTCTTT
TRBJ1-2	-	TRBV30	-	CAWSPQGLQGYTF	TGTGCCTGGAGTCCCCAGGGTCTTCAGGGCTACACCTTC
TRBJ1-4	-	TRBV6-1	-	CASSELRNEKLFF	TGTGCCAGCAGTGAACTGAGGAATGAAAAACTGTTTTTT
TRBJ1-1	-	TRBV7-6	TRBD1	CASSLGQTTFMNTEAFF	TGTGCCAGCAGCTTGGGACAGACAACCTTCATGAACACTGAAGCTTTCTTT
TRBJ2-1	-	TRBV5-1	TRBD1	CASSWAGTGFNEQFF	TGCGCCAGCAGCTGGGCCGGGACAGGGTTCAATGAGCAGTTCTTC
TRBJ2-1	once	TRBV27	TRBD2	CASNRASGAYNEQFF	TGTGCCAGCAACCGGGCTAGCGGGGCCTACAATGAGCAGTTCTTC
TRBJ1-5	-	TRBV19	TRBD1	CASSRRQGVNQPQHF	TGTGCCAGTAGTAGGCGACAGGGAGTCAATCAGCCCCAGCATTTT
TRBJ1-1	-	TRBV5-5	-	CASSSRGGNTEAFF	TGTGCCAGCAGCTCCAGAGGGGGAAACACTGAAGCTTTCTTT
TRBJ1-6	-	TRBV4-1	-	CASSQGGQYNSPLHF	TGCGCCAGCAGCCAAGGGGGACAATATAATTCACCCCTCCACTTT
TRBJ2-3	-	TRBV2	TRBD1	CASSFLSAGGKTDTQYF	TGTGCCAGCAGTTTCCTCTCGGCAGGGGGTAAAACAGATACGCAGTATTTT
TRBJ1-2	-	TRBV19	-	CASRKDSGYTF	TGTGCCAGTAGGAAGGACAGTGGCTACACCTTC
TRBJ1-3	-	TRBV7-8	-	CASSLGQLASGNTIYF	TGTGCCAGCAGCTTAGGGCAGCTAGCCTCTGGAAACACCATATATTTT
TRBJ2-1	-	TRBV11-3	-	CASSLDRGAGGANEQFF	TGTGCCAGCAGCTTAGATCGGGGGGCCGGGGGTGCCAATGAGCAGTTCTTC
TRBJ2-7	-	TRBV7-3	-	CASSLEAGTPYEQYF	TGTGCCAGCAGCTTAGAGGCGGGGACCCCCTACGAGCAGTACTTC
TRBJ1-3	once	TRBV29-1	-	CSVEGLGNTIYF	TGCAGCGTCGAGGGCCTTGGAAACACCATATATTTT
TRBJ1-6	-	TRBV4-3	-	CASSQDQGRNSPLHF	TGCGCCAGCAGCCAAGATCAGGGTCGCAATTCACCCCTCCACTTT
TRBJ2-3	-	TRBV9	TRBD2	CASSASSGGGTDTQYF	TGTGCCAGCAGCGCCTCTAGCGGGGGGGGCACAGATACGCAGTATTTT